Listed below are T cell receptor beta chains from one sample, sequenced in a study of blood T cell repertoires in COVID-19. The protocol was immunoSEQ multiplex PCR, while the TCRdb copy is restricted to in-frame clones and leaves out a portion. The table shows roughly 43,000 clones, with about nine tenths occurring only once. Sample: peripheral blood. These receptors all stem from a man aged 65 to 85 with active COVID-19. Both conserved end residues are part of each CDR3. A D gene is named only where the DNA matches it firmly. Not every row has a clone size; where given, it reads once, few, many or a size class.

v_gene	d_gene	j_gene	abundance	CDR3aa	CDR3nt
TRBV3-1/TRBV3-2	.	TRBJ2-5	.	CASSQGRRTNQETQYF	TGTGCCAGCAGCCAAGGAAGGCGGACTAACCAAGAGACCCAGTACTTC
TRBV2	TRBD1	TRBJ2-2	.	CASNRDRNTGELFF	TGTGCCAGCAACCGGGACAGAAACACCGGGGAGCTGTTTTTT
TRBV9	.	TRBJ2-3	.	CASSVGQGRDTQYF	TGTGCCAGCAGCGTAGGGCAGGGGAGAGATACGCAGTATTTT
TRBV6-6	.	TRBJ1-1	.	CAAGDTEAFF	TGTGCCGCGGGAGACACTGAAGCTTTCTTT
TRBV4-1	TRBD2	TRBJ2-7	.	CASSQDSGGGGNSYEQYF	TGCGCCAGCAGCCAAGATTCGGGAGGTGGGGGGAACTCCTACGAGCAGTACTTC
TRBV14	.	TRBJ1-1	.	CASSLTMNTEAFF	TGTGCCAGCAGCCTCACTATGAACACTGAAGCTTTCTTT
TRBV7-2	.	TRBJ1-6	.	CASSPTHGQNSPLHF	TGTGCCAGCAGCCCAACCCACGGACAGAATTCACCCCTCCACTTT
TRBV6-4	.	TRBJ1-6	.	CASSEIAAGASESPLHF	TGTGCCAGCAGTGAGATAGCCGCAGGGGCGAGTGAATCACCCCTCCACTTT
TRBV21-1	.	TRBJ2-5	.	CASSKDRELGASDFETQYF	TGTGCCAGCAGCAAGGACAGGGAATTAGGAGCGTCCGACTTTGAGACCCAGTACTTC
TRBV24-1	.	TRBJ2-2	few	CATSDFGTGRGELFF	TGTGCCACCAGTGATTTCGGAACAGGGCGCGGGGAGCTGTTTTTT
TRBV5-4	.	TRBJ2-1	.	CASSSTGAGVASEQFF	TGTGCCAGCAGCTCTACCGGGGCAGGGGTTGCGAGTGAGCAGTTCTTC
TRBV5-4	TRBD1	TRBJ1-2	once	CASSSGTGVGYGYTF	TGTGCCAGCAGCTCCGGGACAGGGGTCGGCTATGGCTACACCTTC
TRBV19	TRBD1	TRBJ1-5	.	CASTDPGQGRNQPQHF	TGTGCCAGTACCGACCCCGGACAGGGGCGCAATCAGCCCCAGCATTTT
TRBV7-9	.	TRBJ2-5	.	CASSPPYQETQYF	TGTGCCAGCAGCCCCCCCTACCAAGAGACCCAGTACTTC
TRBV27	TRBD1	TRBJ1-2	.	CASRGTATVGYTF	TGTGCCAGCAGGGGGACAGCCACCGTTGGCTACACCTTC
TRBV29-1	TRBD1	TRBJ1-1	.	CSVRTGGNTEAFF	TGCAGCGTGAGGACAGGGGGTAACACTGAAGCTTTCTTT
TRBV5-1	TRBD1	TRBJ1-2	.	CASSLGPTGGDYGYTF	TGCGCCAGCAGCTTGGGACCTACAGGGGGCGACTATGGCTACACCTTC
TRBV7-9	TRBD1	TRBJ2-1	.	CASSLDRGRYEQFF	TGTGCCAGCAGCCTAGACAGGGGGAGATATGAGCAGTTCTTC
TRBV29-1	.	TRBJ2-2	.	CSVEDLRGSGELFF	TGCAGCGTTGAAGATCTACGGGGGTCGGGGGAGCTGTTTTTT
TRBV21-1	.	TRBJ2-3	.	CASSIHRAGGTDTQYF	TGTGCCAGCAGCATCCACCGCGCAGGGGGCACAGATACGCAGTATTTT
TRBV5-8	.	TRBJ2-3	.	CASSLATGQSTDTQYF	TGTGCCAGCAGCTTGGCAACAGGTCAAAGCACAGATACGCAGTATTTT
TRBV20-1	.	TRBJ1-5	.	CSASPGEVNQPQHF	TGCAGTGCTAGTCCCGGGGAGGTCAATCAGCCCCAGCATTTT
TRBV7-3	.	TRBJ2-5	.	CASSLYSQETQYF	TGTGCCAGCAGCTTATACAGCCAAGAGACCCAGTACTTC
TRBV11-2	TRBD2	TRBJ2-3	once	CASSLDGGGATDTQYF	TGTGCCAGCAGCTTAGATGGCGGGGGGGCCACAGATACGCAGTATTTT
TRBV24-1	.	TRBJ1-2	.	CATSDLTDYGYTF	TGTGCCACCAGTGATTTGACAGATTATGGCTACACCTTC
TRBV9	.	TRBJ1-6	.	CASSVDESSYNSPLHF	TGTGCCAGCAGCGTAGACGAGAGCTCCTATAATTCACCCCTCCACTTT
TRBV5-1	TRBD1	TRBJ2-2	.	CASSLGQGSIGELFF	TGCGCCAGCAGCTTGGGACAGGGTTCGATCGGGGAGCTGTTTTTT
TRBV28	TRBD1	TRBJ1-4	.	CASETRQGPEKLFF	TGTGCCAGCGAGACTCGACAGGGTCCGGAAAAACTGTTTTTT
TRBV5-6	TRBD1	TRBJ2-7	.	CASSYDRDTYEQYF	TGTGCCAGCAGTTATGACAGGGATACCTACGAGCAGTACTTC
TRBV6-2/TRBV6-3	.	TRBJ2-2	.	CASSFLGVPGELFF	TGTGCCAGCAGCTTTCTAGGGGTCCCCGGGGAGCTGTTTTTT
TRBV7-2	TRBD1	TRBJ2-7	.	CASSPSGDRGSYEQYF	TGTGCCAGCAGCCCCTCGGGGGACAGGGGGAGCTACGAGCAGTACTTC
TRBV27	TRBD2	TRBJ2-3	.	CASDPNSTGGKLLQYF	TGTGCCAGTGACCCCAATAGTACGGGGGGAAAGCTTCTGCAGTATTTT
TRBV18	.	TRBJ1-1	.	CASSPGGRVNTEAFF	TGTGCCAGCTCACCCGGGGGGAGGGTGAACACTGAAGCTTTCTTT
TRBV23-1	TRBD1	TRBJ2-4	.	CASRPILQGKQYLDIQYF	TGCGCCAGCAGGCCAATATTACAGGGGAAACAGTATTTGGACATTCAGTACTTC
TRBV5-5	.	TRBJ2-5	.	CASSPGIPHQETQYF	TGTGCCAGCAGCCCAGGGATCCCCCATCAAGAGACCCAGTACTTC
TRBV6-5	TRBD1	TRBJ1-6	once	CVATGQGENSPLHF	TGTGTGGCAACCGGACAGGGGGAAAATTCACCCCTCCACTTT
TRBV7-3	.	TRBJ2-7	.	CASSLNGGAASYEQYF	TGTGCCAGCAGCCTCAATGGGGGGGCGGCTTCCTACGAGCAGTACTTC
TRBV28	.	TRBJ2-1	.	CASTLPTGGGGLQFF	TGTGCCAGCACGTTACCTACGGGTGGTGGGGGCTTACAGTTCTTC
TRBV7-6	.	TRBJ2-7	.	CASSLGTALSYEQYF	TGTGCCAGCAGCTTAGGGACAGCCCTCTCCTACGAGCAGTACTTC
TRBV4-1	TRBD1	TRBJ1-1	.	CASRQNKGANTEAFF	TGCGCCAGCAGGCAAAATAAGGGGGCTAACACTGAAGCTTTCTTT
TRBV12-3/TRBV12-4	TRBD1	TRBJ2-3	few	CASSPTGTATQYF	TGTGCCAGCAGTCCGACGGGGACAGCTACGCAGTATTTT
TRBV20-1	.	TRBJ2-7	.	CSTPGGDEQYF	TGCAGTACCCCCGGCGGGGATGAGCAGTACTTC
TRBV19	.	TRBJ2-2	.	CASSSSQYTGELFF	TGTGCCAGTAGTAGTTCGCAGTACACCGGGGAGCTGTTTTTT
TRBV20-1	.	TRBJ2-7	.	CSARATREQYF	TGCAGTGCTAGAGCTACGCGGGAGCAGTACTTC
TRBV11-2	TRBD2	TRBJ2-7	.	CASSQLAGAYEQYF	TGTGCCAGCAGCCAACTAGCGGGGGCCTACGAGCAGTACTTC
TRBV5-1	TRBD1	TRBJ2-7	.	CASSSGQHNYEQYF	TGCGCCAGCAGCTCGGGACAGCACAACTACGAGCAGTACTTC
TRBV27	TRBD1	TRBJ1-2	.	CASSTRTGGYTF	TGTGCCAGCAGTACCCGGACAGGCGGCTACACCTTC
TRBV27	TRBD1	TRBJ1-6	.	CASSLVGTGSSYNSPLHF	TGTGCCAGCAGTTTAGTGGGGACAGGGAGTAGCTATAATTCACCCCTCCACTTT
TRBV7-9	TRBD1	TRBJ2-3	.	CASSLTGVSDTQYF	TGTGCCAGCAGCTTAACAGGGGTGTCAGATACGCAGTATTTT
TRBV29-1	TRBD2	TRBJ2-1	.	CSVEGLAGGKFF	TGCAGCGTTGAGGGGTTAGCGGGGGGAAAGTTCTTC
TRBV5-1	TRBD1	TRBJ2-2	once	CASSVGQGWGTGELFF	TGCGCCAGCAGCGTAGGACAGGGCTGGGGGACCGGGGAGCTGTTTTTT
TRBV7-8	.	TRBJ2-2	.	CASSIQGAGELFF	TGTGCCAGCAGCATACAGGGCGCCGGGGAGCTGTTTTTT